The rows below give T cell receptor beta chains drawn from one sample of a study of identical twins. MiXCR was run by TCRdb on the 5' RACE reads, yielding one entry per CDR3 protein. The table has 500,000 to 550,000 distinct CDR3 sequences, around 22% seen once. These data also formed part of another study, on yellow fever vaccine responses in identical twins.

The material sequenced was CD4+ T cells sorted from blood. The receptors stem from a woman aged 18-29 years in good health. Each CDR3 is given with its conserved first and last residue. A D gene is named only where the DNA matches it firmly. Not all rows give a size; the values are once, few, many and, for expanded clones, a class.

d_call	clone_size	j_call	v_call	cdr3_nt	cdr3_aa
.	few	TRBJ2-1	TRBV7-3	TGTGCCAGCAGCCGAACGGCTGATATCAATGAGCAGTTCTTC	CASSRTADINEQFF
.	few	TRBJ2-7	TRBV10-3	TGTGCCATCAGTGGCCCCACAGAAAGCTCCTACGAGCAGTACTTC	CAISGPTESSYEQYF
TRBD1	many	TRBJ1-5	TRBV7-2	TGTGCCAGCTCCGCCTGGACAGGCGGTAGCAATCAGCCCCAGCATTTT	CASSAWTGGSNQPQHF
.	many	TRBJ1-3	TRBV4-1	TGCGCCAGCAGCCAAGTGGCCGTGGGGCCTGGAAACACCATATATTTT	CASSQVAVGPGNTIYF
TRBD2	once	TRBJ2-1	TRBV5-1	TGCGCCAGCAGCGGGTCTAGCGGGTCCTACAATGAGCAGTTATTC	CASSGSSGSYNEQLF
TRBD1	few	TRBJ2-7	TRBV11-3	TGTGCCAGCAGTCCCAGAATGACAGGGAAGGTCTACGAGCAGTACTTC	CASSPRMTGKVYEQYF
.	.	TRBJ1-2	TRBV10-3	TGTGCCACTCTAATGATCGAGGGGCCCAGTGGGGGCTACACCTTC	CATLMIEGPSGGYTF
.	.	TRBJ2-3	TRBV20-1	TGCAGTGCTAGGCAAAACAGGGATACGCAGTATTTT	CSARQNRDTQYF
TRBD2	.	TRBJ2-1	TRBV3-1	TGTGCCAGCAGCCAAGTGGGAGGGACTAGTGGTCCCAATGAGCAGTTCTTC	CASSQVGGTSGPNEQFF
TRBD2	few	TRBJ2-1	TRBV24-1	TGTGCCACCAGTGACCGTCTCCGGACTAGCGGGAGTATCCGGAAATCCTACAATGAGCAGTTCTTC	CATSDRLRTSGSIRKSYNEQFF
TRBD2	.	TRBJ2-1	TRBV5-6	TGTGCCAGCAGCCGACTCCGAGCGGGGGCCTACAATGAGCAGTTCTTC	CASSRLRAGAYNEQFF
.	.	TRBJ2-2	TRBV7-7	TGTGCCAGCAGAGTGGGAGTAAACACCGGGGAGCTGTTTTTT	CASRVGVNTGELFF
.	few	TRBJ2-7	TRBV5-1	TGCGCCAGCTATGGTAGAGAGGGCGAGCAGTACTTC	CASYGREGEQYF
.	few	TRBJ2-3	TRBV5-5	TGTGCCAGCATTCCCCGGCCAGGGAACACAGATACGCAGTATTTT	CASIPRPGNTDTQYF
TRBD2	.	TRBJ2-6	TRBV6-5	TGTGCCAGCAGTTACTTGTCTAGCGGCTCTGGGGCCAACGTCCTGACTTTC	CASSYLSSGSGANVLTF
TRBD2	few	TRBJ2-5	TRBV4-2	TGTGCCAGCAGCCAAGCGGGACTAGGGGCTTGGGAGACCCAGTACTTC	CASSQAGLGAWETQYF
.	.	TRBJ1-2	TRBV5-6	TGTGCCAGCAGCTTCCAGGGGCGAGACTATGGCTACACCTTC	CASSFQGRDYGYTF
TRBD1	.	TRBJ1-3	TRBV7-6	TGTGCCAGCACCCCGGACAGGAAAGGAAACACCATATATTTT	CASTPDRKGNTIYF
TRBD1	.	TRBJ2-3	TRBV2	TGTGCCAGCAGTCCACAGGGGGCCTTCACAGATACGCAGTATTTT	CASSPQGAFTDTQYF
.	few	TRBJ2-7	TRBV5-1	TGCGCCAGCAGCTTGGCCGGCTTCTACGAGCAGTACTTC	CASSLAGFYEQYF
.	.	TRBJ2-2	TRBV7-7	TGTGCCAGCAGCACATCTCAGCTGGACACCGGGGAGCTGTTTTTT	CASSTSQLDTGELFF
.	few	TRBJ2-1	TRBV12-3/TRBV12-4	TGTGCCAGCAGTTTAACCCGAGAGCAGTTCTTC	CASSLTREQFF
.	.	TRBJ1-2	TRBV7-2	TGTGCCAGCAGCTCATATAGACAGGTCTATGGCTACACCTTC	CASSSYRQVYGYTF
.	.	TRBJ1-1	TRBV29-1	TGCAGCGTGATGACAGGAGTCAACACTGAAGCTTTCTTT	CSVMTGVNTEAFF
TRBD1	.	TRBJ2-1	TRBV7-8	TGTGCCAGCAGCTTATCGACAGGGGGACAGGGGGAGCAGTTCTTC	CASSLSTGGQGEQFF
.	.	TRBJ2-1	TRBV14	TGTGCCAGCAGCCAAGCTACTCGGGCAGGTTACAATGAGCAGTTCTTC	CASSQATRAGYNEQFF
.	few	TRBJ2-5	TRBV28	TGTGCCACCACCAGGGTAAAGACCCAGTACTTC	CATTRVKTQYF
.	few	TRBJ1-2	TRBV28	TGTGCCAGCAGCCGGACCGGGGCCCGGGCCGAGGGCTACACCTTC	CASSRTGARAEGYTF
.	few	TRBJ1-6	TRBV5-1	TGCGCCAGCAGTACACAGGGAGATAATTCACCCCTCCACTTT	CASSTQGDNSPLHF